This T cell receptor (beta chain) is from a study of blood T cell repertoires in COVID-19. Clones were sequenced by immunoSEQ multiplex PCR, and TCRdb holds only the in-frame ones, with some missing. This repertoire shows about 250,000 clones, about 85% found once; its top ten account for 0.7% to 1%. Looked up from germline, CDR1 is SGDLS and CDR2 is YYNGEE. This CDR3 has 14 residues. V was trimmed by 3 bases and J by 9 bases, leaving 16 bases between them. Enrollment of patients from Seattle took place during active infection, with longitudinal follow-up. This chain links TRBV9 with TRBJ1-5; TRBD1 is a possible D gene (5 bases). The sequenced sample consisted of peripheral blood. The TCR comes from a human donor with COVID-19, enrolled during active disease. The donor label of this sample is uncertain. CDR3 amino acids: CASSGAPGEPPQHF. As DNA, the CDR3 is TGTGCCAGCAGCGGAGCCCCGGGGGAGCCGCCCCAGCATTTT.